This TCR beta chain derives from a study of blood T cells in healthy people across ages (dated by TCRdb to the mid-2010s). Background for the entire study: Template switching captured roughly one uniquely barcoded TCR beta cDNA molecule per two T cells in model experiments. To track age-related changes in TCR beta repertoire diversity, the study relied on deep sequencing normalized with unique cDNA molecular identifiers. Donors were grouped into four age groups: young (average 16 years), middle-aged (about 40), aged (around 62) and long-lived (around 80). Using the same blood draw, the study looked at two additional independent replicas of 1 million unique cDNA reads for two donors, one aged 18 to 29 and the other aged 80 or older. What the research found in general, with its limitations: A strong correlation was found between observed TCR beta diversity and the percentage of naive T cells measured by flow cytometry. Total diversity estimates from one million sequenced T cells were considered lower bounds and underestimates. Conclusive comparison of naive and antigen-experienced compartments was prevented by the profiling of bulk unsorted PBMCs. Because donor CMV infection status was unknown, age-related changes in expanded clonotypes were potentially confounded. Compared with the aged group, the long-lived group had more naive CD4+ T cells, fewer expanded clones and increased TCR diversity, a pattern suggesting age selection. As age increased, observed TCR beta diversity per million T cells dropped in a roughly linear way, and a significant reduction was already evident by age 40.

Receptors were amplified or captured by 5' RACE. Sequenced using an Illumina HiSeq 2500. A second PCR of roughly 6 to 11 cycles was run with a J-beta primer mix and a sample-barcoded 5' primer. A unique molecular identifier was introduced onto each TCR beta cDNA molecule by a template-switch 5' adaptor carrying 12 random nucleotides. Each sample yielded at least 2.5 million CDR3-containing paired-end reads. First-strand cDNA synthesis was performed from all RNA using the Mint cDNA synthesis kit, with priming by a TRBC-specific oligonucleotide. After uracil-DNA glycosylase treatment, a first 18-cycle PCR used universal primers M1SS and BC2_uni_R on all cDNA. The paper's data handling went like this. Normalization of each sample was performed by random selection of 1 million high-quality reads, each carrying a distinct molecular identifier. Reads with shared molecular identifiers were discarded instead of being binned into consensus sequences. CDR3 identification, clonotype clustering and error correction used MiTCR with a Q25 quality threshold and the strictest error-elimination algorithm. A nonparametric unseen species model with Euler transformation was used to estimate a lower bound on total TCR beta diversity. Clones were called with MiXCR by TCRdb after fastp trimmed the public reads at Q25, and only in-frame beta chains were retained. For every CDR3 protein sequence, its rows merge into one entry that carries the most common genes and DNA. The authors' filters were not applied to this entry. Here the sample has approximately 780,000 distinct CDR3 sequences; 25% to 30% occur a single time. Of the sample, 3% is held by the ten largest clones.

The germline V gene supplies CDR1 SGDLS and CDR2 YYNGEE. Spanning cysteine to phenylalanine, the CDR3 consists of 15 amino acids. The retained sequence is limited to the CDR3, 45 bases, with the frame set at the first base. V is cut by 0 bases and J by 5 bases, and the space between the germline ends is 14 bases. The 35 to 40 donors, aged 6 to 90 years, were systemically healthy Caucasian individuals from Russia. Each donor gave around 9.8 milliliters of peripheral blood, collected into EDTA-treated Vacutainer tubes. Ficoll-Paque density-gradient centrifugation was used to isolate PBMCs, with at least 6.5 million obtained per sample. Trizol reagent was used to extract total RNA from the PBMCs, yielding at least 5.5 micrograms per sample. For every donor, an aliquot of PBMCs went through flow cytometry to measure the percentages of naive CD45RAhigh/CD27high T cells. This clonotype showed up just a few times. Its antigen is unknown. Base quality data are lacking; no much larger clone is found one base away.

The sample also formed part of further work on T cells of mothers and their children. Drawing on the second study: Donors were nine systemically healthy Caucasian individuals: three mothers and their six children. cDNA synthesis consumed the entire amount of extracted RNA, loaded at around 1.5 ug RNA in each 15 ul reaction. In the second PCR, sample barcodes and 2-4 random nucleotides were introduced via the M1S primer. More than 9 million TCR beta CDR3 reads were obtained from each mother, and about 3 million reads were obtained from each child. Thymic selection shapes the output of TCR recombination in a similar way in related and unrelated pairs, and inherited differences have a minor effect. Related mother-child pairs always showed normalized repertoire overlap that was slightly higher than in unrelated mother-child pairs, though the difference was never significant. With a sensitivity of approximately 100 clones per million clonotypes, no persistent microchimeric T cell clones were detected. In the study, deep NGS was used to compare the TCR beta repertoires of mothers and children, and features distinguishing related mother-child pairs from unrelated individuals were sought. On average, the children were roughly 11 +/- 4 years old, while the mothers were around 40 +/- 4 years old. Libraries were sequenced on Illumina HiSeq 2000 with 100+100 nt paired-end reads after adapter ligation with NEBNext reagents. To prevent cross-contamination, the mother and child libraries were prepared one month apart and sequenced in separate runs. For each donor, between about 450,000 and 2,300,000 distinct TCR beta clonotypes were identified. Naive TCR beta clonotypes were estimated from low-frequency clonotypes matched to each donor's FACS-determined naive share, without sorting.

The rearrangement joined TRBV9 to TRBJ2-5, with TRBD2 perhaps the D gene, on 5 matching bases. The receptor was derived from a boy under 18 in good health. What was sequenced was blood. The CDR3 protein is CASSVVPGVGETQYF. The DNA reads as follows: TGTGCCAGCAGCGTAGTACCCGGGGTGGGGGAGACCCAGTACTTC.